Presented here are 3 T cell receptor beta chains from one specimen sequenced in a study of blood T cell repertoires in COVID-19. Generated by immunoSEQ multiplex PCR, the TCRdb table keeps only in-frame clones and is missing some. The repertoire consists of under 200,000 clones, with 70% to 90% occurring once and the leading ten covering roughly 7%. The sample was peripheral blood. The receptors derive from a man between 50 and 59 years old with active or convalescent COVID-19.

The chain is built from TRBV7-6 and TRBJ1-2, with 9 bases aligning to TRBD1. V was clipped by 1 base and J by 2 bases; unmatched bases: 8. The CDR3 runs 17 residues. From germline, CDR1 is SGHVS and CDR2 FNYEAQ. CDR3 in amino acids: CASSLDGTGNLNYGYTF. CDR3 bases: TGTGCCAGCAGCTTAGATGGGACAGGGAACCTAAACTATGGCTACACCTTC.

J is TRBJ2-3 and V is TRBV24-1, with 14 bases that match TRBD2. Per the germline V gene, CDR1 is KGHDR and CDR2 is SFDVKD. Losses at the gene ends were 4 bases for V and 6 bases for J; bases not matched to a gene: 11. The CDR3 covers 18 residues. As DNA, the CDR3 is TGTGCCACCAGTGACCCGGGACTAGCGGGAGTTTGGGGGGATACGCAGTATTTT. It codes for CATSDPGLAGVWGDTQYF.

The V call is TRBV6-5, the J call TRBJ2-7; 7 nucleotides match TRBD2. Germline values: CDR1 MNHEY, CDR2 SVGAGI. V trimming: 4 bases; J trimming: 0 bases; junction bases outside the gene matches: 3. The CDR3 sequence is 14 residues long. This CDR3 is CASSLGGSSYEQYF. The DNA of the CDR3 is TGTGCCAGCAGTTTAGGCGGGAGCTCCTACGAGCAGTACTTC.